One T cell receptor beta chain is described in this entry. The record originates from a study of blood T cell repertoires in COVID-19. Across the study: Specimens from acute and convalescent COVID-19 originated in the United States, Italy and Spain. T cells, B-cell-depleted T cells, or PBMCs provided the cDNA or gDNA that served as material.

In the source study's methods: By means of reference gene primer amplification, nucleated cell counts were estimated. Sequencing used immunoSEQ multiplex PCR; TCRdb keeps in-frame clones, though not all of them. That table furnishes V, J and clone size, whereas the DNA furnished D and trimming. The table records 90,000 to 130,000 clones, 75% to 80% of them present only once. The TCR originated in a woman aged 80 or over with active or convalescent COVID-19. The sample consisted of peripheral blood.

CDR3 region: CASSQVYRLAGVDEQFF. DNA for the CDR3: TGCGCCAGCAGCCAAGTTTATCGACTAGCGGGAGTAGATGAGCAGTTCTTC. This chain joins TRBV4-1 and TRBJ2-1, with 12 bases lining up with TRBD2. In germline, CDR1 is MGHRA, CDR2 YSYEKL. This CDR3 has 17 residues. Trimming at V came to 1 base and at J to 8 bases, leaving 9 bases not matched to a gene.